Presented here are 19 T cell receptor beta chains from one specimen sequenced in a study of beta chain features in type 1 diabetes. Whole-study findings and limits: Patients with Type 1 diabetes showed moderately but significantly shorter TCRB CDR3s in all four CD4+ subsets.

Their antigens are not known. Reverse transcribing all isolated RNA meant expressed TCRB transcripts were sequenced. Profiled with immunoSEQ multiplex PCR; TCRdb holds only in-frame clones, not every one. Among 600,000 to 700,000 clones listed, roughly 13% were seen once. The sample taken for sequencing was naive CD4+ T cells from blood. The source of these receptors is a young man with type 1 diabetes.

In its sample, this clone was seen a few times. The CDR3 spells CASSPRGRTYEQYF. The CDR3 DNA is TGTGCCAGCAGCCCCCGGGGTAGAACCTACGAGCAGTACTTC. The chain couples TRBV7-9 to TRBJ2-7; a possible D gene is TRBD2 (5 bases). This CDR3 contains 14 residues. CDR1 is SEHNR and CDR2 is FQNEAQ in the germline V gene (reference sequence). V lost 5 bases, J lost 2 bases, and 13 bases lay in between.

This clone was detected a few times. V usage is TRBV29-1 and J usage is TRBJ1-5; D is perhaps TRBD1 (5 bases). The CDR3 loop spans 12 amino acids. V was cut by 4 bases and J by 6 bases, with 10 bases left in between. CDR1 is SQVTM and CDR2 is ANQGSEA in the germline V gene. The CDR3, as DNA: TGCAGCGTTGGGGAGGGGTCTCAGCCCCAGCATTTT. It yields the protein CSVGEGSQPQHF.

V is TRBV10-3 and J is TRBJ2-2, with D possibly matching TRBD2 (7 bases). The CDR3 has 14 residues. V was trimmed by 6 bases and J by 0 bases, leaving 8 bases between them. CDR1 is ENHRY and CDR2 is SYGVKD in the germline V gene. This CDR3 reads CAISGGPNTGELFF. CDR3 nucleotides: TGTGCCATCAGCGGGGGGCCGAACACCGGGGAGCTGTTTTTT.

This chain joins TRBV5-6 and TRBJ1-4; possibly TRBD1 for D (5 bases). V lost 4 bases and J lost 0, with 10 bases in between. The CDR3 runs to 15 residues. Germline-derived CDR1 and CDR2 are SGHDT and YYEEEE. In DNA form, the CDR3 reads TGTGCCAGCAGCCTACAGGTAGCAACTAATGAAAAACTGTTTTTT. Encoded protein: CASSLQVATNEKLFF.

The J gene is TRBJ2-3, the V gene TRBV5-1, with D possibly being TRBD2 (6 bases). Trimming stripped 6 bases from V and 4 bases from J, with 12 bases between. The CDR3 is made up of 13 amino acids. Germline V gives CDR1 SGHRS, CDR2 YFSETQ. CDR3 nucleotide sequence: TGCGCCAGCATGCTCCCGGGGGCAGATACGCAGTATTTT. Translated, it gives CASMLPGADTQYF.

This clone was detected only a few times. The CDR3 loop is CASTYPSGAEQFF. For the CDR3, the DNA is TGTGCCAGCACCTATCCTAGCGGGGCTGAGCAGTTCTTC. This chain uses TRBV5-6 with TRBJ2-1, with 9 bases aligning to TRBD2. Looked up from germline, CDR1 is SGHDT and CDR2 is YYEEEE. The CDR3 is 13 residues long. V dropped 6 bases and J dropped 9; count of bases not matched to a gene: 7.

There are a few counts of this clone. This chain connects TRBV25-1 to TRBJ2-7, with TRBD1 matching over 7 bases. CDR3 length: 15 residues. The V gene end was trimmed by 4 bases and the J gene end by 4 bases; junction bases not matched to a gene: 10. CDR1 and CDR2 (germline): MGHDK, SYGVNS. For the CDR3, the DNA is TGTGCCAGCAGTGTAAGAACAGGGGATTTTTACGAGCAGTACTTC. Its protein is CASSVRTGDFYEQYF.

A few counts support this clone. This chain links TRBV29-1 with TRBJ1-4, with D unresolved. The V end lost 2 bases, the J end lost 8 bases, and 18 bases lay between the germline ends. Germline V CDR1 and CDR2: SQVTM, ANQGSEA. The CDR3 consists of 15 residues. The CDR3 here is CSVEISGVHGEKLFF. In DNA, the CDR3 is TGCAGCGTTGAAATTTCGGGCGTCCATGGAGAAAAACTGTTTTTT.

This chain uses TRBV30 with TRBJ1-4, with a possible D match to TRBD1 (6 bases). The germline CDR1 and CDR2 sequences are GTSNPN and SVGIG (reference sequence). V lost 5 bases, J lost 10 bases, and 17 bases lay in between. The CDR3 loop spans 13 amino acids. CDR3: CAWDAGGMGKLFF. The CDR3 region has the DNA TGTGCCTGGGACGCGGGGGGCATGGGAAAACTGTTTTTT.

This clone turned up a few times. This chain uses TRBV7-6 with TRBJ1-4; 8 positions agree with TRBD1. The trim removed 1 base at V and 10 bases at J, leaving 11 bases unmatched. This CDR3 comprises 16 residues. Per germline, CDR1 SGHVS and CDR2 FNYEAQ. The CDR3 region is CASSLVGQGLAGKLFF. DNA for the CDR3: TGTGCCAGCAGCTTAGTTGGACAGGGTCTAGCTGGAAAACTGTTTTTT.

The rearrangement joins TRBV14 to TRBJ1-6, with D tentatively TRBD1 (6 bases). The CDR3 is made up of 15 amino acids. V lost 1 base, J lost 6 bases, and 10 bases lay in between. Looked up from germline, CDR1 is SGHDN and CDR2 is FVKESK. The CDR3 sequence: CASSQVSRGNSPLHF. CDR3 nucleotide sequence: TGTGCCAGCAGCCAAGTTTCCAGGGGTAATTCACCCCTCCACTTT. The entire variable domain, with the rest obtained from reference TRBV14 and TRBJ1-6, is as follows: EAGVTQFPSHSVIEKGQTVTLRCDPISGHDNLYWYRRVMGKEIKFLLHFVKESKQDESGMPNNRFLAERTGGTYSTLKVQPAELEDSGVYFCASSQVSRGNSPLHFGNGTRLTVT.

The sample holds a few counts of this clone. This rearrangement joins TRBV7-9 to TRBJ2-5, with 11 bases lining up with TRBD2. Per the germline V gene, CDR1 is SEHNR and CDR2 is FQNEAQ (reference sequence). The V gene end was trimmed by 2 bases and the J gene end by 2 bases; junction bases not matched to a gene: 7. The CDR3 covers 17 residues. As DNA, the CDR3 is TGTGCCAGCAGCTTATCCCTAGCGGGGGGACGACAAGAGACCCAGTACTTC. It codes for CASSLSLAGGRQETQYF.

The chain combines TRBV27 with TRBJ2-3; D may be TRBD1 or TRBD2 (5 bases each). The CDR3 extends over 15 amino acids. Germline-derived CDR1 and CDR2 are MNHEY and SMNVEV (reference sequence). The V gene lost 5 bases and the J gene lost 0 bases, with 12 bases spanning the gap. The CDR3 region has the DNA TGTGCCAGCAGTAGGGACGGCACGAGCACAGATACGCAGTATTTT. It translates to CASSRDGTSTDTQYF.

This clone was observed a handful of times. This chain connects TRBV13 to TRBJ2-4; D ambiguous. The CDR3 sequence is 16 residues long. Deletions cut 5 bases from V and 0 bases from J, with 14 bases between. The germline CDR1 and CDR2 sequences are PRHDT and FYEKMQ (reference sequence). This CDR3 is CASSPPLTLAKNIQYF. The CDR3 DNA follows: TGTGCCAGCAGCCCCCCGCTAACCCTAGCCAAAAACATTCAGTACTTC.

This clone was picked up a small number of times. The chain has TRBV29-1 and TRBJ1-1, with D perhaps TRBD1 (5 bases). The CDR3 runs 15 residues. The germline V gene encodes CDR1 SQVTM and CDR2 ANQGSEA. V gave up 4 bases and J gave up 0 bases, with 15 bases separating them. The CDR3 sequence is CSVGPPPGMNTEAFF. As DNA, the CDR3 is TGCAGCGTTGGCCCCCCCCCAGGGATGAACACTGAAGCTTTCTTT.

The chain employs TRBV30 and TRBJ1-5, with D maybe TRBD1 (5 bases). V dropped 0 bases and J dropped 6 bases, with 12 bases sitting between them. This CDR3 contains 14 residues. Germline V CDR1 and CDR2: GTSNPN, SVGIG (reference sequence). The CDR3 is CAWSVGGDAQPQHF. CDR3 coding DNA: TGTGCCTGGAGTGTGGGAGGGGATGCTCAGCCCCAGCATTTT.

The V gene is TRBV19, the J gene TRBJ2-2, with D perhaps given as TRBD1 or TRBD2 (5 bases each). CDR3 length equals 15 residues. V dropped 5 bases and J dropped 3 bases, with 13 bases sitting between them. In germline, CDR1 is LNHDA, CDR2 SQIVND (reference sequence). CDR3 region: CASSPLGDDTGELFF. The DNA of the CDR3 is TGTGCCAGTAGTCCCTTGGGGGATGACACCGGGGAGCTGTTTTTT.

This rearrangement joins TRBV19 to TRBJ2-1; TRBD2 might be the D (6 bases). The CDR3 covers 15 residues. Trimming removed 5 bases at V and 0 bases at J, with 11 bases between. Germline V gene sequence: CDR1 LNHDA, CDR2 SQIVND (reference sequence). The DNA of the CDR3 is TGTGCCAGTAGTGTGGGGAGGAGCTCCTACAATGAGCAGTTCTTC. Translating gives CASSVGRSSYNEQFF.

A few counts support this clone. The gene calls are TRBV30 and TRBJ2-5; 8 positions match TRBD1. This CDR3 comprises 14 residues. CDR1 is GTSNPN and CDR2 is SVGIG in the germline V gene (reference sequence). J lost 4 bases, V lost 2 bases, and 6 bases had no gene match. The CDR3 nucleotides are TGTGCCTGGAGTCAGACAGGGGCTGGAGAGACCCAGTACTTC. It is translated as CAWSQTGAGETQYF. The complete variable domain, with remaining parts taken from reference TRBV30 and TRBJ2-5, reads SQTIHQWPATLVQPVGSPLSLECTVEGTSNPNLYWYRQAAGRGLQLLFYSVGIGQISSEVPQNLSASRPQDRQFILSSKKLLLSDSGFYLCAWSQTGAGETQYFGPGTRLLVL.